This T cell receptor beta chain was obtained from a study of identical twins. General study results and limits: An excess of low generation probability was shown by twin-shared out-of-frame alpha sequences. Invariant cells of the MAIT and iNKT types might have partly distorted the zero-insertion analyses. Rather than following the same donors, the conclusions depended on cross-sectional statistical analysis. Twins' excess sharing was less marked for out-of-frame beta sequences.

TCRdb processed the 5' RACE reads anew with MiXCR; each CDR3 protein has one entry. Of around 1.7 million distinct CDR3 sequences in the sample, less than 35% were seen once. This clonotype was found a few times. What it binds is unknown. Trimming cost V 0 bases and J 8 bases, with 17 bases left between them. The CDR3 loop spans 15 amino acids. Germline CDR1 is SGHRS and CDR2 is YFSETQ. The V call is TRBV5-1, the J call TRBJ1-2; D perhaps matches TRBD1 (5 bases). This receptor was identified in a newborn girl in good health. The sample taken for sequencing was cord blood. The CDR3 loop is CASSLEATGTWGYTF. Written as DNA, the CDR3 is TGCGCCAGCAGCTTGGAGGCTACCGGGACTTGGGGCTACACCTTC.